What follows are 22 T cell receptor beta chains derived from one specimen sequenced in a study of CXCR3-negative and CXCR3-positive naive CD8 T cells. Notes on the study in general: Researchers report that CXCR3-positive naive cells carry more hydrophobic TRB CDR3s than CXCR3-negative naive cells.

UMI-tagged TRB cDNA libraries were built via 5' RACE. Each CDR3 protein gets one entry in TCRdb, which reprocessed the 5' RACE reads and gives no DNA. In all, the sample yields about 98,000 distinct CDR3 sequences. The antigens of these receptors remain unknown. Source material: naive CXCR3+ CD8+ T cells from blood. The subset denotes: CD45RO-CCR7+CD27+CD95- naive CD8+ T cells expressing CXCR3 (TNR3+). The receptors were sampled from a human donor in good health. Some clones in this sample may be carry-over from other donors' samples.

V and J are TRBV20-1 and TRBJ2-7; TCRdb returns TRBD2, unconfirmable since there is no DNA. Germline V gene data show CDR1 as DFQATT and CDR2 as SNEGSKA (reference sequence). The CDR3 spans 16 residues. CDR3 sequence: CSASTPSLAGAYEQYF.

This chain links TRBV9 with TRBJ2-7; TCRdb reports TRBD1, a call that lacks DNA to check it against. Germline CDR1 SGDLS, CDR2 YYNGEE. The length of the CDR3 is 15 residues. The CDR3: CASSVAMMGAHEQYF.

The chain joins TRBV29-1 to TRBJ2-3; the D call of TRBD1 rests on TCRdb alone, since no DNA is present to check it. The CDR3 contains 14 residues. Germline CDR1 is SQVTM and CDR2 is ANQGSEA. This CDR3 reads CSPPSPGGGNTQYF.

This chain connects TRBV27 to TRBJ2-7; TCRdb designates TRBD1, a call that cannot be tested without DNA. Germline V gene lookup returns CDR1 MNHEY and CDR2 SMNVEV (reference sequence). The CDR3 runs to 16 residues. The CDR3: CASRDRGLYKTGEQYF.

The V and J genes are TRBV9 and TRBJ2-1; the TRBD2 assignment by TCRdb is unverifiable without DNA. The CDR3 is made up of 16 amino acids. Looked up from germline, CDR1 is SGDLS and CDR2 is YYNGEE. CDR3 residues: CASSVDSTIGSNEQFF.

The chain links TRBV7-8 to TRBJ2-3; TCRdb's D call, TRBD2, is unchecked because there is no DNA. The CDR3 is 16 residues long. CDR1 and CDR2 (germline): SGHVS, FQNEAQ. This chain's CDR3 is CASSPPSMGVPDTQYF.

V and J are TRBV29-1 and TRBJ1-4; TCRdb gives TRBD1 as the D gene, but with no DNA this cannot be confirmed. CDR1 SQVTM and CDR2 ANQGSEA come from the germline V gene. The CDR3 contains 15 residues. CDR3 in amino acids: CSVEDPRGLGEKLFF.

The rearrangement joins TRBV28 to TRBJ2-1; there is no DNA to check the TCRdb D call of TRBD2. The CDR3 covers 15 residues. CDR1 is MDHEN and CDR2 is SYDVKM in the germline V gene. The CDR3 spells CASYKRGGLYNEQFF.

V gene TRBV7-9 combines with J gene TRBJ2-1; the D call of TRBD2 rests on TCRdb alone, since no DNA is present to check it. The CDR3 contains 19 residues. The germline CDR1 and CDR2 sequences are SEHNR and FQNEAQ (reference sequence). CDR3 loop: CASNRSRWLTGVGHDEQFF.

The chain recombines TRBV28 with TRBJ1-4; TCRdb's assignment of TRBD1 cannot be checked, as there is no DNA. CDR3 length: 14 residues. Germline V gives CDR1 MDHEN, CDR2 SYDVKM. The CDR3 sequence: CASRPRQTHEKLFF. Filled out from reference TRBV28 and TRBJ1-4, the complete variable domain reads DVKVTQSSRYLVKRTGEKVFLECVQDMDHENMFWYRQDPGLGLRLIYFSYDVKMKEKGDIPEGYSVSREKKERFSLILESASTNQTSMYLCASRPRQTHEKLFFGSGTQLSVL.

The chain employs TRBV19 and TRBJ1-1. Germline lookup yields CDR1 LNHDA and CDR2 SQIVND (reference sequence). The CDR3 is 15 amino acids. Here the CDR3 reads CASSIGRSGGTEAFF. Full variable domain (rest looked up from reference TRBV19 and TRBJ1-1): DGGITQSPKYLFRKEGQNVTLSCEQNLNHDAMYWYRQDPGQGLRLIYYSQIVNDFQKGDIAEGYSVSREKKESFPLTVTSAQKNPTAFYLCASSIGRSGGTEAFFGQGTRLTVV.

The CDR3 spells CSARDLQGLSYEQYF. The rearrangement links TRBV20-1 to TRBJ2-7; TCRdb's D gene call, TRBD1, goes unchecked for lack of DNA. CDR1 is DFQATT and CDR2 is SNEGSKA in the germline V gene (reference sequence). This CDR3 is 15 amino acids long.

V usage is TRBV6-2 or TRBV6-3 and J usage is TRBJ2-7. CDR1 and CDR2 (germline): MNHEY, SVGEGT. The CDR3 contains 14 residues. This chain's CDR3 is CASSNGESINEQYF.

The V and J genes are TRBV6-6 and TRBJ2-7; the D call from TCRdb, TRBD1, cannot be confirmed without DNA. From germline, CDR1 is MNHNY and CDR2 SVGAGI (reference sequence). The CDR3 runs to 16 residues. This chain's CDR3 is CASSYSWPGDTYEQYF.

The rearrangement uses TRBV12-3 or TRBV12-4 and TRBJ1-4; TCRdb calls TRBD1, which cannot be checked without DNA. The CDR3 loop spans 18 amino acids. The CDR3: CASSLSMGTNTEEEKLFF.

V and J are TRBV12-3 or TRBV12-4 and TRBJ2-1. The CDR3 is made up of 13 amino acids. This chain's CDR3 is CASTRWVANEQFF.

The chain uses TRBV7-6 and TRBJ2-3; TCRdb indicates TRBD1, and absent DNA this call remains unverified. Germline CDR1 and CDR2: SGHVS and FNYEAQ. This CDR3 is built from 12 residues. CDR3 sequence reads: CASSPRADTQYF. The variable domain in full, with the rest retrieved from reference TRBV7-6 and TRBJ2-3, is GAGVSQSPRYKVTKRGQDVALRCDPISGHVSLYWYRQALGQGPEFLTYFNYEAQQDKSGLPNDRFSAERPEGSISTLTIQRTEQRDSAMYRCASSPRADTQYFGPGTRLTVL.

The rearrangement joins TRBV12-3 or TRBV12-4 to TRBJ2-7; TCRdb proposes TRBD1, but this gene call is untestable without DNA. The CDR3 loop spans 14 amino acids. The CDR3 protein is CASSPPRDFYEQYF.

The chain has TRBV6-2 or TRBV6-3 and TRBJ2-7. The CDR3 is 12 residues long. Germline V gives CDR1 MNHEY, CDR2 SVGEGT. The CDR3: CASRSAWYEQYF.

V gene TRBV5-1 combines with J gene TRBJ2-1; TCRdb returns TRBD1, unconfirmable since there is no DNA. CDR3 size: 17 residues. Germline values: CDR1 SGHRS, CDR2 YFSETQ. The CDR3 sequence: CASSHIIDRELYNEQFF.

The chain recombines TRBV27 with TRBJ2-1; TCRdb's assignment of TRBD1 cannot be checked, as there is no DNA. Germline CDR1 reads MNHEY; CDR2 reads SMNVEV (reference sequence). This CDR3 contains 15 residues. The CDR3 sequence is CASSLTQGSYNEQFF.

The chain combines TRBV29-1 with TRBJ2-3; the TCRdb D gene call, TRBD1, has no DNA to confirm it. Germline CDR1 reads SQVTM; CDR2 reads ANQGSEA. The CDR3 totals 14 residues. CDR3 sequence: CSAGDPIGADTQYF.